Presented here are 7 T cell receptor beta chains from one specimen sequenced in a study of cytomegalovirus exposure and HLA in healthy donors. This PCR relied on a set of 60 Vbeta primers and 13 Jbeta primers. Produced via immunoSEQ multiplex PCR; TCRdb's table is partial and in-frame only. The sample includes about 98,000 clones, approximately 78% seen only once; the top ten take roughly 1.5%. The sequenced material came from PBMCs. Receptors were obtained from a man aged 35-49 years in good health and CMV-seronegative.

The chain recombines TRBV27 with TRBJ2-7; D may be TRBD2 (6 bases). The CDR3 is 14 residues long. V lost 5 bases and J lost 3, with 14 bases in between. Germline V gene sequence: CDR1 MNHEY, CDR2 SMNVEV (reference sequence). The CDR3 DNA sequence: TGTGCCAGCAGTCCAGGGACGGACTACTACGAGCAGTACTTC. Translation: CASSPGTDYYEQYF.

V and J are TRBV19 and TRBJ1-1; the D gene is possibly TRBD1 (5 bases). The CDR3 is 15 amino acids. Germline CDR1 LNHDA, CDR2 SQIVND (reference sequence). Trimming took off 10 bases at V and 2 bases at J, with 20 bases between the two ends. The chain's CDR3 is CATSPGGVVNTEAFF. CDR3 coding DNA: TGTGCCACCTCTCCGGGGGGGGTGGTCAACACTGAAGCTTTCTTT.

The chain recombines TRBV5-6 with TRBJ1-3; no definite D call. Trimming stripped 4 bases from V and 0 bases from J, with 11 bases between. CDR1 SGHDT and CDR2 YYEEEE come from the germline V gene. The CDR3 spans 15 residues. The CDR3 DNA reads as TGTGCCAGCAGCCTCGGGTCTCCCTCTGGAAACACCATATATTTT. Its translation: CASSLGSPSGNTIYF.

Details on this clone: Sequence at one end of the junction differs from germline and may be a read error. The chain combines TRBV7-9 with TRBJ2-7, with TRBD2 matching over 12 bases. Germline V lookup: CDR1 SEHNR, CDR2 FQNEAQ (reference sequence). CDR3 size: 18 residues. The CDR3, as DNA: TGTTCCAGCAGCCCTCCCGGTGGACTAGCGGGGAGAACCTACGAGCAGTACTTC. Residues: CSSSPPGGLAGRTYEQYF.

The chain is built from TRBV5-1 and TRBJ1-2; 7 bases map to TRBD1. Germline V gene sequence: CDR1 SGHRS, CDR2 YFSETQ. J lost 3 bases, V lost 2 bases, and 4 bases had no gene match. The CDR3 is 14 residues long. The DNA for the CDR3 is TGCGCCAGCAGCTTTGACAGGGAAGACTATGGCTACACCTTC. Residues: CASSFDREDYGYTF.

The V call is TRBV18, the J call TRBJ1-2, with 7 bases lining up with TRBD1. Losses at the gene ends were 0 bases for V and 5 bases for J; bases not matched to a gene: 6. The germline V gene has CDR1 KGHSH and CDR2 LQKENI. The CDR3 totals 15 residues. CDR3 amino acids: CASSPPFKGAYGYTF. CDR3 sequence (DNA): TGTGCCAGCTCACCACCTTTTAAGGGGGCTTATGGCTACACCTTC.

The V and J genes are TRBV7-9 and TRBJ1-4; 7 bases align to TRBD1. V lost 5 bases, J lost 4 bases, and 7 bases stayed unmatched. This CDR3 has 15 residues. Germline V gene sequence: CDR1 SEHNR, CDR2 FQNEAQ (reference sequence). Written as DNA, the CDR3 is TGTGCCAGCAGCGCCCGGACAGGACTTAATGAAAAACTGTTTTTT. Translation gives CASSARTGLNEKLFF.